A single sample is the source of the 10 T cell receptor beta chains below, sequenced in a study of T cell responses to AZD1222 COVID-19 vaccine. Measured with immunoSEQ multiplex PCR; TCRdb has only the in-frame clones, and not every one. The sample lists some 160,000 clones; roughly 93% were seen once. Specimen: peripheral blood, collected 28 days after the second AZD1222 dose. Every receptor here comes from an adult who received the AZD1222 COVID-19 vaccine.

CDR3 sequence (DNA): TGTGCCAGCAGCTTTAGGGGAGTAGCGGGGAACTACGAGCAGTACTTC. Its protein is CASSFRGVAGNYEQYF. This chain links TRBV5-5 with TRBJ2-7; TRBD2 matches 8 bases. Trimming took 2 bases from V and 3 from J; bases not matched to a gene: 10. Germline V gene lookup returns CDR1 SGHKS and CDR2 YYEKEE (reference sequence). The CDR3 spans 16 residues.

This CDR3 is CSVRTSGLYTDTQYF. CDR3 in DNA: TGCAGCGTCCGGACTAGCGGACTGTACACAGATACGCAGTATTTT. The chain carries TRBV29-1 and TRBJ2-3; TRBD2 aligns across 10 bases. Trimming cost V 6 bases and J 2 bases; bases outside gene matches: 8. Germline V gives CDR1 SQVTM, CDR2 ANQGSEA. The CDR3 length is 15 residues.

The sample holds one count of this clone. The chain uses TRBV3-1 (or the pseudogene TRBV3-2) and TRBJ1-1, with 7 bases matching TRBD1. The germline V gene encodes CDR1 LGHDT and CDR2 YNNKEL (reference sequence). This CDR3 is 13 amino acids long. Unmatched junction bases numbered 6, after V lost 3 bases and J lost 8 bases. CDR3: CASSQTTGSEAFF. The CDR3 coding sequence is TGTGCCAGCAGCCAGACGACAGGGTCGGAAGCTTTCTTT.

J is TRBJ1-5 and V is TRBV7-2, with a weak D call TRBD1 (6 bases). V was pared by 2 bases and J by 0 bases, with 14 bases between. The CDR3 loop spans 17 amino acids. The germline gives CDR1 SGHTA, CDR2 FQGNSA. The CDR3 region has the DNA TGTGCCAGCAGCTTACTGGTCACACAGGGTAGCAATCAGCCCCAGCATTTT. Encoded protein: CASSLLVTQGSNQPQHF.

The CDR3 sequence: CASSLSGRLNTEAFF. DNA of the CDR3: TGCGCCAGCAGCTTGTCGGGACGGCTTAACACTGAAGCTTTCTTT. This chain uses TRBV5-1 with TRBJ1-1, with D tentatively TRBD1 (5 bases). The CDR3 has 15 amino acids. Germline CDR1 and CDR2: SGHRS and YFSETQ. Between the trimmed V and J ends, which lost 1 base and 2 bases, there was a span of 12 bases.

The chain uses TRBV4-1 and TRBJ1-3, with D possibly being TRBD1 (5 bases). The CDR3 runs 16 residues. Trimming took 4 bases from V and 0 from J, leaving 13 bases between them. Germline-derived CDR1 and CDR2 are MGHRA and YSYEKL. Here the CDR3 DNA reads TGCGCCAGCAGCCGTCCCGGGACGGTCTCTGGAAACACCATATATTTT. Translated: CASSRPGTVSGNTIYF.

The chain uses TRBV2 and TRBJ2-3; D ambiguous. V was clipped by 3 bases and J by 6 bases, with 7 bases between them. The CDR3 loop spans 12 amino acids. Germline V lookup: CDR1 SNHLY, CDR2 FYNNEI. The CDR3: CASSETSDTQYF. The CDR3 DNA follows: TGTGCCAGCAGTGAGACGTCCGATACGCAGTATTTT.

The chain recombines TRBV11-2 with TRBJ2-7, with D perhaps TRBD1 (6 bases). The CDR3 contains 14 residues. V lost 6 bases and J 2 bases, leaving 14 bases between the germline ends. Germline CDR1 SGHAT, CDR2 FQNNGV. The CDR3 loop reads CASSRVQGPYEQYF. The CDR3 DNA reads as TGTGCCAGCAGTCGAGTACAGGGACCCTACGAGCAGTACTTC.

This chain joins TRBV9 and TRBJ1-4; weak D call: TRBD1 (5 bases). The CDR3 length is 14 residues. V shed 0 bases and J shed 8 bases, with 11 bases lying between them. Germline V gene lookup returns CDR1 SGDLS and CDR2 YYNGEE. The CDR3 DNA reads as TGTGCCAGCAGCGTAGGGAGGGGAAGGGAAAAACTGTTTTTT. Translated: CASSVGRGREKLFF.

V and J are TRBV24-1 and TRBJ2-5, with TRBD1 as a possible D gene (6 bases). The V gene's germline CDR1 is KGHDR and CDR2 SFDVKD. Trimming took 2 bases from V and 5 from J, leaving 11 bases between them. CDR3 size: 14 residues. Here the CDR3 DNA reads TGTGCCACCAGTGATTCCAGGGGCCGGGAGACCCAGTACTTC. It specifies CATSDSRGRETQYF.